These T cell receptor beta chains were read from a single sample in a study of blood T cell repertoires in COVID-19. Sequenced by immunoSEQ multiplex PCR; TCRdb stores in-frame clones only, minus some. The top ten hold around 8% of the sample, which has 70,000 or so clones, about 93% seen once. Material for sequencing was peripheral blood. Receptors originate from a human donor in a cohort sampled during active COVID-19. CDR3s include the opening cysteine and the closing phenylalanine or tryptophan. A D gene is named only where the DNA matches it firmly. Clone sizes are given selectively: once, few, many, or a class where the clone is expanded.

cdr3_aa cdr3_nt d_call clone_size j_call v_call
CASSQDLIGGDRGYTF TGTGCCAGCAGCCAAGATCTTATTGGGGGGGATCGTGGCTACACCTTC NA NA TRBJ1-2 TRBV3-1/TRBV3-2
CASSRGPSNQPQHF TGTGCCAGCAGCAGGGGACCCAGCAATCAGCCCCAGCATTTT NA NA TRBJ1-5 TRBV27
CASSSPGGEDLPNEKLFF TGTGCCAGCAGCTCCCCAGGGGGCGAGGATCTTCCTAATGAAAAACTGTTTTTT TRBD1 NA TRBJ1-4 TRBV7-7
CASSPAVGPEQYF TGTGCCAGCAGCCCAGCGGTTGGACCCGAGCAGTACTTC NA NA TRBJ2-7 TRBV11-2
CASSAWDRNTEAFF TGTGCCAGCAGCGCCTGGGACAGGAACACTGAAGCTTTCTTT TRBD1 NA TRBJ1-1 TRBV11-2
CASSYNRQGAHTEAFF TGTGCCAGCAGTTACAACCGACAGGGGGCCCACACTGAAGCTTTCTTT TRBD1 once TRBJ1-1 TRBV6-2/TRBV6-3
CASSAGQGGFSPLHF TGTGCCAGCAGCGCAGGACAGGGAGGGTTTTCACCCCTCCACTTT TRBD1 NA TRBJ1-6 TRBV3-1/TRBV3-2
CASSLPSGGALSYEQYF TGTGCCAGCAGCTTGCCTAGCGGGGGGGCCTTATCCTACGAGCAGTACTTC TRBD2 NA TRBJ2-7 TRBV5-4
CASSETLRTYEQYF TGTGCCAGCAGTGAGACACTTCGAACCTACGAGCAGTACTTC NA NA TRBJ2-7 TRBV6-2/TRBV6-3
CASSSTAGGFGSTEAFF TGCGCCAGCAGCTCAACCGCAGGGGGCTTCGGGAGCACTGAAGCTTTCTTT TRBD1 few TRBJ1-1 TRBV5-1
CASSPDSHNEKLFF TGTGCCAGCAGTCCAGACAGTCATAATGAAAAACTGTTTTTT NA once TRBJ1-4 TRBV6-5
CASSVQVNTEAFF TGTGCCAGCAGTGTACAGGTTAACACTGAAGCTTTCTTT NA NA TRBJ1-1 TRBV6-4
CASSSQGQYNQPQHF TGTGCCAGCAGTTCACAGGGACAGTACAATCAGCCCCAGCATTTT TRBD1 NA TRBJ1-5 TRBV28
CASSQGATEAFF TGTGCCAGCAGCCAAGGGGCAACTGAAGCTTTCTTT NA NA TRBJ1-1 TRBV3-1/TRBV3-2
CASSIITGDEQYF TGTGCCAGTAGTATTATCACAGGGGATGAGCAGTACTTC TRBD1 NA TRBJ2-7 TRBV19